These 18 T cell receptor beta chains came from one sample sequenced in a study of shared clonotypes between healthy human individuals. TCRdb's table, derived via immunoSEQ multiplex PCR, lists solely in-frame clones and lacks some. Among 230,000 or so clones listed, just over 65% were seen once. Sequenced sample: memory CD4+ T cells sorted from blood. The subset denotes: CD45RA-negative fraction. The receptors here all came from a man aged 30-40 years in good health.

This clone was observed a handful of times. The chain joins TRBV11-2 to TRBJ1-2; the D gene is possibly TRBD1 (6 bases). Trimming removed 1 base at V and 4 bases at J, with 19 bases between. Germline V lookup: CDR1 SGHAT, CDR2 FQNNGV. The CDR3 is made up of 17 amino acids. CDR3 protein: CASSLGRGGQLSYGYTF. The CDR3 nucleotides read TGTGCCAGCAGCTTAGGGAGGGGAGGACAGCTTTCCTATGGCTACACCTTC.

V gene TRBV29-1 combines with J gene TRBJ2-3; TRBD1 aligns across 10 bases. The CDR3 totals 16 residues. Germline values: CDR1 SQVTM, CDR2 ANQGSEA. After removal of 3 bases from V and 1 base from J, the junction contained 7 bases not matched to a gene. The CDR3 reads CSVDGAGTGGTDTQYF. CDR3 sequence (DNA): TGCAGCGTTGACGGCGCCGGGACAGGGGGCACAGATACGCAGTATTTT.

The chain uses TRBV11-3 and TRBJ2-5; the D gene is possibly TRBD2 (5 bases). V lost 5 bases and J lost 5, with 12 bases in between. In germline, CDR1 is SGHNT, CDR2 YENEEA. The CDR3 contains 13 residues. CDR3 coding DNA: TGTGCCAGCAGCCCGGGATGGCGGGAGACCCAGTACTTC. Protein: CASSPGWRETQYF.

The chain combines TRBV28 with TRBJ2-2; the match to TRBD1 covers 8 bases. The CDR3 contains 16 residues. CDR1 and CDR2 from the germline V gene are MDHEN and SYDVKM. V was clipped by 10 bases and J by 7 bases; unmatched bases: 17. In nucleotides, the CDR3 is TGTGCCACCCGATTCCAAACAGGGGGTGGGATCGGGGAGCTGTTTTTT. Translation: CATRFQTGGGIGELFF. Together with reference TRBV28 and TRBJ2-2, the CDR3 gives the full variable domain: DVKVTQSSRYLVKRTGEKVFLECVQDMDHENMFWYRQDPGLGLRLIYFSYDVKMKEKGDIPEGYSVSREKKERFSLILESASTNQTSMYLCATRFQTGGGIGELFFGEGSRLTVL.

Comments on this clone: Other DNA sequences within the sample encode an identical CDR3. The CDR3 region has the DNA TGTGCCAGCAGTTTGGGACAGTCCTATGGCTACACCTTC. It specifies CASSLGQSYGYTF. This chain connects TRBV28 to TRBJ1-2, with 7 positions matching TRBD1. The V gene's germline CDR1 is MDHEN and CDR2 SYDVKM. V trimming: 3 bases; J trimming: 4 bases; junction bases outside the gene matches: 2. The CDR3 spans 13 residues.

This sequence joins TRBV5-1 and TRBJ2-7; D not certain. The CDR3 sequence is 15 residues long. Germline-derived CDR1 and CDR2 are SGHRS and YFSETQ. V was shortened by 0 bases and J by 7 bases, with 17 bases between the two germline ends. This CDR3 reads CASSLVEGLGMEQYF. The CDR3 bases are TGCGCCAGCAGCTTGGTAGAAGGCCTGGGGATGGAGCAGTACTTC.

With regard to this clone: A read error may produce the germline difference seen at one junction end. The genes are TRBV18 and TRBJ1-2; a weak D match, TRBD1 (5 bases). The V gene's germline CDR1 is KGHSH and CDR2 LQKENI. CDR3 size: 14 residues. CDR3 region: CASSPQGTAYGYIF. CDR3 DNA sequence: TGTGCCAGCTCACCACAGGGGACGGCATATGGCTACATCTTC.

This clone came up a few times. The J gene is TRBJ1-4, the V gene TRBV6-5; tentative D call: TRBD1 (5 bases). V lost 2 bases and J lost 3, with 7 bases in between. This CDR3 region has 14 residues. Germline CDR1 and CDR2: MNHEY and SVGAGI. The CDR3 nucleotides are TGTGCCAGCAGTTACGACAGAGCTAATGAAAAACTGTTTTTT. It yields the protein CASSYDRANEKLFF.

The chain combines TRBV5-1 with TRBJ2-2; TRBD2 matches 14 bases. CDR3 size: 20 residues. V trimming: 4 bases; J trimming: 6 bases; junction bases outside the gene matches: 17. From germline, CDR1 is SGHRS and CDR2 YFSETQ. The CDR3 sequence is CASSPSYTLGLAGVPGELFF. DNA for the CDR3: TGCGCCAGCAGCCCATCTTACACATTGGGACTAGCGGGAGTCCCCGGGGAGCTGTTTTTT. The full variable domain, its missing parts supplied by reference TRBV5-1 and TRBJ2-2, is KAGVTQTPRYLIKTRGQQVTLSCSPISGHRSVSWYQQTPGQGLQFLFEYFSETQRNKGNFPGRFSGRQFSNSRSEMNVSTLELGDSALYLCASSPSYTLGLAGVPGELFFGEGSRLTVL.

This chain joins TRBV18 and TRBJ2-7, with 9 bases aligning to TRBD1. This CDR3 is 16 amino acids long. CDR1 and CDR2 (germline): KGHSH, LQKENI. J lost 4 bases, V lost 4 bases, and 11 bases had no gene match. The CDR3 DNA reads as TGTGCCAGCTCACGGGGACAGGGAGCGGGGAATTACGAGCAGTACTTC. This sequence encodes CASSRGQGAGNYEQYF. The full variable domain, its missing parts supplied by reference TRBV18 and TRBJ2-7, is NAGVMQNPRHLVRRRGQEARLRCSPMKGHSHVYWYRQLPEEGLKFMVYLQKENIIDESGMPKERFSAEFPKEGPSILRIQQVVRGDSAAYFCASSRGQGAGNYEQYFGPGTRLTVT.

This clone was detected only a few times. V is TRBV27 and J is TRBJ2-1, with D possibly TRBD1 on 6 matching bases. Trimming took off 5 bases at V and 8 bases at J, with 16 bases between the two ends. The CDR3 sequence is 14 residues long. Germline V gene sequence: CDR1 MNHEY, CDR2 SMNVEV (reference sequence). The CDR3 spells CASSRGQAQHEQFF. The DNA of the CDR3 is TGTGCCAGCAGTCGGGGACAAGCCCAACATGAGCAGTTCTTC.

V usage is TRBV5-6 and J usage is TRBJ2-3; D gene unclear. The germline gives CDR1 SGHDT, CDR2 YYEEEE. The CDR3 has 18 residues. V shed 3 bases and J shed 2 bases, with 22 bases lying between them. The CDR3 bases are TGTGCCAGCAGCTCCTTTCGTGGCCTCACGGTCTACACAGATACGCAGTATTTT. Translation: CASSSFRGLTVYTDTQYF.

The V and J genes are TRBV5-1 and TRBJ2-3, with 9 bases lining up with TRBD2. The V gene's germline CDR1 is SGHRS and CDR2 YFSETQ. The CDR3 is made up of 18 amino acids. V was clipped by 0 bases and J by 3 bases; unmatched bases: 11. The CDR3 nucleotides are TGCGCCAGCAGCTTGGGCCTGTCAGCGGGAGGATTAACAGATACGCAGTATTTT. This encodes CASSLGLSAGGLTDTQYF.

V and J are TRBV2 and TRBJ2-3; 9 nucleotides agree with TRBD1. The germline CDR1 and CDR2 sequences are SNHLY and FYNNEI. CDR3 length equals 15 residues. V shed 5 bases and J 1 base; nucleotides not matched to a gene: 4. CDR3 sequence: CASSRRTGGTDTQYF. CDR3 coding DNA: TGTGCCAGCAGTCGCCGGACAGGGGGCACAGATACGCAGTATTTT. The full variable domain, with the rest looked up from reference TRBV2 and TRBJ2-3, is EPEVTQTPSHQVTQMGQEVILRCVPISNHLYFYWYRQILGQKVEFLVSFYNNEISEKSEIFDDQFSVERPDGSNFTLKIRSTKLEDSAMYFCASSRRTGGTDTQYFGPGTRLTVL.

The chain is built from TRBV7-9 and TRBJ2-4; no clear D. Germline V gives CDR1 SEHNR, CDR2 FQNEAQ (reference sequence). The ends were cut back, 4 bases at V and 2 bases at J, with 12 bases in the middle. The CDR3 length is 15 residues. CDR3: CASSSSSGTKNIQYF. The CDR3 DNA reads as TGTGCCAGCAGCTCCTCTAGTGGAACCAAAAACATTCAGTACTTC. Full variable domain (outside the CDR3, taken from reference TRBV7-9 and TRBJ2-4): DTGVSQNPRHKITKRGQNVTFRCDPISEHNRLYWYRQTLGQGPEFLTYFQNEAQLEKSRLLSDRFSAERPKGSFSTLEIQRTEQGDSAMYLCASSSSSGTKNIQYFGAGTRLSVL.

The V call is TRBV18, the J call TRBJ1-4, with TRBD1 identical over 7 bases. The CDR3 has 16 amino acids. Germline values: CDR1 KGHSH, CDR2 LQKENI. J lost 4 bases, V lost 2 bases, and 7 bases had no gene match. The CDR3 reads CASSPGGGLLNEKLFF. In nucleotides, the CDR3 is TGTGCCAGCTCACCAGGAGGGGGCCTACTTAATGAAAAACTGTTTTTT.

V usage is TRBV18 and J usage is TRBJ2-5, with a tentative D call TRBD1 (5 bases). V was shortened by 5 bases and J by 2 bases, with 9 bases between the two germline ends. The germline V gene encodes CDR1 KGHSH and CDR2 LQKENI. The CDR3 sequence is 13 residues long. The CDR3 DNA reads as TGTGCCAGCTCAGGGGCTTCACAAGAGACCCAGTACTTC. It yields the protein CASSGASQETQYF.

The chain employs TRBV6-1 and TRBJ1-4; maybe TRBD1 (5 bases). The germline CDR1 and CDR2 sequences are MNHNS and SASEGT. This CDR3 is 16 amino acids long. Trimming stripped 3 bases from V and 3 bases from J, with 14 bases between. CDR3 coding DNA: TGTGCCAGCAGTGAGGGGTCTGGGGCCCCTAATGAAAAACTGTTTTTT. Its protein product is CASSEGSGAPNEKLFF.